What follows is one TCR beta chain and its context. Its antigen is undetermined. These data are taken from a study of CD8 T cells in ankylosing spondylitis. Study-wide results and caveats: According to the report, clones linked to the disease were significantly enriched in matched synovial fluid samples taken from ankylosing spondylitis patients.

TCRdb used MiXCR to reprocess the 5' RACE reads, holding one entry per CDR3 protein. The top ten clones hold 4.3% of a sample with approximately 180,000 distinct CDR3 sequences, around a sixth of them seen once. The CDR3 sequence is 15 residues long. The V end lost 0 bases, the J end lost 7 bases, and 13 bases lay between the germline ends. The clonotype was recovered from a male donor between 10 and 30 years old with ankylosing spondylitis or in good health (not recorded which). The chain employs TRBV12-3 or TRBV12-4 and TRBJ2-1, with D perhaps being TRBD1 or TRBD2 (6 bases each). Specimen: blood, either unsorted or a sorted T cell fraction (not recorded which). The CDR3 DNA reads TGTGCCAGCAGTTTAGCTGGGCAGGGGAGGAATGAGCAGTTCTTC. Encoded protein: CASSLAGQGRNEQFF.